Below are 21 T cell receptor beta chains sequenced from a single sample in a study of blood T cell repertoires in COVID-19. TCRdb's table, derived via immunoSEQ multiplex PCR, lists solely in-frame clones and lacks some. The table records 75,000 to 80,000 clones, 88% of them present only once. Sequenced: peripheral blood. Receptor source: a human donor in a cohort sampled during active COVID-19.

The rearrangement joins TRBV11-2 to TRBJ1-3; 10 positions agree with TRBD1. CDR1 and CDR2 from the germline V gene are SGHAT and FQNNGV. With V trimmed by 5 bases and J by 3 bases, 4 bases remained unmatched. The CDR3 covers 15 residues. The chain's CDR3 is CASSKDRGHGNTIYF. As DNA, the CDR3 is TGTGCCAGCAGCAAAGACAGGGGGCATGGAAACACCATATATTTT.

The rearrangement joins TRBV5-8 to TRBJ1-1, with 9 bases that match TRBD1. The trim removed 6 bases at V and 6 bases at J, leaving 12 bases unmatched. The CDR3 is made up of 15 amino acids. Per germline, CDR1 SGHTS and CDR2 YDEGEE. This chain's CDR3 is CASTLEGTGSSEAFF. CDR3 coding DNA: TGTGCCAGCACCCTAGAGGGGACAGGGTCATCTGAAGCTTTCTTT.

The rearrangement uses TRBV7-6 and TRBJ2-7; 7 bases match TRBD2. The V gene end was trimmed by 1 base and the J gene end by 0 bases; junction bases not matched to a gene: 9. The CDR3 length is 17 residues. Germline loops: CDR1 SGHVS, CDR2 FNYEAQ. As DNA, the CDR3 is TGTGCCAGCAGCTTAGTATTCGCTAGCGGAGGCTCCTACGAGCAGTACTTC. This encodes CASSLVFASGGSYEQYF. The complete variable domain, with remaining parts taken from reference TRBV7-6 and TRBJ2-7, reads GAGVSQSPRYKVTKRGQDVALRCDPISGHVSLYWYRQALGQGPEFLTYFNYEAQQDKSGLPNDRFSAERPEGSISTLTIQRTEQRDSAMYRCASSLVFASGGSYEQYFGPGTRLTVT.

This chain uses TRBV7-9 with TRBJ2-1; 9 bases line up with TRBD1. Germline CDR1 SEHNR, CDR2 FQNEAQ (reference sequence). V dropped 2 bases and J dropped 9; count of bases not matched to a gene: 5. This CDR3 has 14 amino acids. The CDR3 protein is CASSLLTGGGEQFF. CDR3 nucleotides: TGTGCCAGCAGCTTATTAACAGGGGGCGGTGAGCAGTTCTTC.

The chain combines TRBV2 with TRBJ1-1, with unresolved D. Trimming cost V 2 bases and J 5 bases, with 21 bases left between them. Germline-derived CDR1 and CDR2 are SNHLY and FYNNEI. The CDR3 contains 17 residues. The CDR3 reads CASSEFTIGILMTEAFF. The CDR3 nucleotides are TGTGCCAGCAGTGAATTTACTATCGGAATATTGATGACTGAAGCTTTCTTT.

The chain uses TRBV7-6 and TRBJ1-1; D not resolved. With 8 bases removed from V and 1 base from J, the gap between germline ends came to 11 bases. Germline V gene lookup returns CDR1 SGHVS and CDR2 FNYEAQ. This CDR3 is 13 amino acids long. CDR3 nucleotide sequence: TGTGCCAGCTTACCCACGGGGAACACTGAAGCTTTCTTT. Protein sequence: CASLPTGNTEAFF.

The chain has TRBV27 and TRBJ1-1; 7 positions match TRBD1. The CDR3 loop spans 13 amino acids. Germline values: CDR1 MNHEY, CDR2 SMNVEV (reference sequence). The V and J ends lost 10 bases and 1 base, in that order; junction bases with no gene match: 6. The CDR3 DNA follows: TGTGCCACCGGACAGGTTTCGAACACTGAAGCTTTCTTT. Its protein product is CATGQVSNTEAFF.

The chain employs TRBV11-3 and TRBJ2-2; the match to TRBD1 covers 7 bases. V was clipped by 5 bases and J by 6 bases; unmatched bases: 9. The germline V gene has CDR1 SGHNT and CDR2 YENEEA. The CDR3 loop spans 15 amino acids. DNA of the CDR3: TGTGCCAGCAGCCCACGACAGGGATTTCCCGGGGAGCTGTTTTTT. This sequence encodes CASSPRQGFPGELFF.

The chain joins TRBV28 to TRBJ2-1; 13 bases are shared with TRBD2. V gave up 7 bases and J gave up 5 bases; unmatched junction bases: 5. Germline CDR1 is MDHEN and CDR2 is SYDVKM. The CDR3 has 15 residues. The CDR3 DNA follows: TGTGCCAGCAATACTAGCGGGAGGGACGACAATGAGCAGTTCTTC. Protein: CASNTSGRDDNEQFF.

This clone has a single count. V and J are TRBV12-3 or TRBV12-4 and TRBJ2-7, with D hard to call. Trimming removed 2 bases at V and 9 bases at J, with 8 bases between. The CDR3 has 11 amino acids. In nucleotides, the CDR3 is TGTGCCAGCAGTTTAATGGAGTCGCAGTACTTC. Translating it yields CASSLMESQYF.

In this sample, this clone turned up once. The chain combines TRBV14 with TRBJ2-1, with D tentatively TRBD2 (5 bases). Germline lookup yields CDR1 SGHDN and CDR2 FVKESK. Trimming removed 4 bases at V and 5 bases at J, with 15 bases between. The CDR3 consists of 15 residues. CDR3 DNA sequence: TGTGCCAGCAGCCTGCAGTTAAGGGAGAACAATGAGCAGTTCTTC. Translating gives CASSLQLRENNEQFF.

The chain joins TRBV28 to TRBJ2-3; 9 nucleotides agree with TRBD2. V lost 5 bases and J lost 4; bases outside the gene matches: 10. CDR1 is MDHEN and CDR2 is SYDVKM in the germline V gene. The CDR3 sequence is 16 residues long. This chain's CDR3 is CASSAMAGGPSDTQYF. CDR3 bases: TGTGCCAGCAGTGCGATGGCGGGAGGGCCTTCAGATACGCAGTATTTT.

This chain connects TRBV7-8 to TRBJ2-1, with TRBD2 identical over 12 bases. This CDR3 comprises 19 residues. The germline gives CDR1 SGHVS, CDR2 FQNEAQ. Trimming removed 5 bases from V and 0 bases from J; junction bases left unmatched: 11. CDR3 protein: CASSHRLAGAMSSYNEQFF. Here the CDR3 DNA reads TGTGCCAGCAGCCATCGACTAGCGGGGGCCATGAGCTCCTACAATGAGCAGTTCTTC.

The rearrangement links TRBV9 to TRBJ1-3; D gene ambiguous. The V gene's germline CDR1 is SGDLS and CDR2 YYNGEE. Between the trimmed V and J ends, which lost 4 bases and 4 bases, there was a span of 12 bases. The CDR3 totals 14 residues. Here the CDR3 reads CASSKTRAGNTIYF. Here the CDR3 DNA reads TGTGCCAGCAGCAAGACTAGAGCCGGAAACACCATATATTTT.

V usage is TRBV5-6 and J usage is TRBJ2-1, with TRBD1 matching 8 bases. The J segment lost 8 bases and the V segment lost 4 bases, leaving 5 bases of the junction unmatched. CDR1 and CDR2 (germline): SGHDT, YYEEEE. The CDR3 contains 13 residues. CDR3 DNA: TGTGCCAGCAGCCGGACAGGGTCCTATGAGCAGTTCTTC. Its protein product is CASSRTGSYEQFF.

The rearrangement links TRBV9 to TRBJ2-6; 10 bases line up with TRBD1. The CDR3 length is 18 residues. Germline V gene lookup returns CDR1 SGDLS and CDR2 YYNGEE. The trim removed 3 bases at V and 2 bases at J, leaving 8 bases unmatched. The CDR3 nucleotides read TGTGCCAGCAGCGGACGACAGGGGGCGCGGACTGGGGCCAACGTCCTGACTTTC. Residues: CASSGRQGARTGANVLTF.

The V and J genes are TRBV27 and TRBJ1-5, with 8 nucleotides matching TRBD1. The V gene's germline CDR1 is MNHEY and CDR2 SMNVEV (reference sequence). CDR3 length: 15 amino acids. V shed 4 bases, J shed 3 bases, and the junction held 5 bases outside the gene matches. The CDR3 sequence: CASSWRTGINQPQHF. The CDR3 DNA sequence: TGTGCCAGCAGTTGGAGGACAGGGATCAATCAGCCCCAGCATTTT.

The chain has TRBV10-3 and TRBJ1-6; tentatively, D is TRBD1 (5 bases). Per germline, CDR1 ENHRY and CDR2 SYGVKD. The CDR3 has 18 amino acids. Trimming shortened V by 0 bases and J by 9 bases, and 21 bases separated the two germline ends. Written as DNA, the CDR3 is TGTGCCATCAGTGAGTCGGGCCAGGGCCCAAGCGGGACTTCACCCCTCCACTTT. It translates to CAISESGQGPSGTSPLHF.

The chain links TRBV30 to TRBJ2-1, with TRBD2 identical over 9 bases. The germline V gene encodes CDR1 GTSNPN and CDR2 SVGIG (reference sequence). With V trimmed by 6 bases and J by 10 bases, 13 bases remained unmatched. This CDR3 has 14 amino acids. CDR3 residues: CACHSGGLAREQFF. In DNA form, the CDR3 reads TGTGCCTGCCATAGCGGGGGTCTTGCGCGGGAGCAGTTCTTC.

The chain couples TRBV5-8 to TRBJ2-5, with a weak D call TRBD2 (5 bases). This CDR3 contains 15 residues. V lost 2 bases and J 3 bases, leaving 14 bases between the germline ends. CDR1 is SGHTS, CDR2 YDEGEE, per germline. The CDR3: CASSLYEGYKETQYF. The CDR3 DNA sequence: TGTGCCAGCAGCTTATATGAGGGTTATAAAGAGACCCAGTACTTC.

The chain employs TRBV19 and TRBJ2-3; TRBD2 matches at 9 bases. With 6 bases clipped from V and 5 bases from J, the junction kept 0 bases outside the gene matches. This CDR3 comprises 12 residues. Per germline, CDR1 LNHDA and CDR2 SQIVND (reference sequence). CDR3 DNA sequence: TGTGCCAGTAGAGCGGGGGGAGATACGCAGTATTTT. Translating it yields CASRAGGDTQYF.